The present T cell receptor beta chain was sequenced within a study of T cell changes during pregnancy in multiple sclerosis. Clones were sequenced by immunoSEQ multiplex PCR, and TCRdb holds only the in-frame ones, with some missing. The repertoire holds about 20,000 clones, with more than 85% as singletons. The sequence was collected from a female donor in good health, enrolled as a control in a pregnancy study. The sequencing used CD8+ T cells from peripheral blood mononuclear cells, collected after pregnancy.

CDR3: CASSVERASTDTQYF. Written as DNA, the CDR3 is TGCGCCAGCTCCGTGGAGAGGGCTAGCACAGATACGCAGTATTTT. The J gene is TRBJ2-3, the V gene TRBV4-3; D possibly corresponds to TRBD2 (5 bases). Germline V gene sequence: CDR1 LGHNA, CDR2 YSLEER. Trimming stripped 8 bases from V and 0 bases from J, with 15 bases between. There are 15 residues in the CDR3.